This T cell receptor beta chain was found in a study of cytomegalovirus exposure and HLA in healthy donors (dated by TCRdb to about 2017). At the level of the whole study: According to a later analysis, the roughly 130 validation repertoires were produced on the same platform as the 666 repertoires of the first cohort. The study aimed to test whether signatures of past pathogen exposure could be identified by cataloging public T cell receptors. In addition to the first cohort of 666 subjects, a separate validation cohort of over 90 different subjects was used. High-throughput TCR immunosequencing, statistical association of individual TCRs with disease status, and machine learning were combined to predict cytomegalovirus infection status. Broader findings and caveats from the paper: Cytomegalovirus status was reported to be diagnosed by the classifier with high specificity and sensitivity in both the original and validation cohorts. A few of the identified cytomegalovirus-associated TCR beta chains were confirmed in vitro to be specific for cytomegalovirus antigens. In a later analysis, TCRs clustered in the first cohort were found to also tend to co-occur in the approximately 120 validation repertoires, with 90% to 95% of cluster scores above 0. All 120 repertoires were used to score co-occurrence in the validation cohort in a later analysis, because that analysis had no HLA typing for the cohort. Most TCR sequences were seen in very few donors, while some public TCRs were found in many individuals. The authors suggested that the approach could potentially be extended to other disease states and immunological phenotypes. The study gave a list of under 200 TCR beta chains associated with cytomegalovirus.

From cysteine to phenylalanine, the CDR3 is 15 amino acids long. The sequence is cut down to CDR3 DNA, 45 bases in frame from base 1. Ends trimmed: V by 2 bases, J by 7 bases; bases unmatched to a gene: 5. Via the germline V gene (reference sequence), CDR1 is MNHEY and CDR2 SMNVEV. Library preparation was by the immunoSEQ multiplex PCR assay. In the source study's methods: A statistical classification framework was built to diagnose cytomegalovirus status from the catalog of TCR beta chain sequences. TCRdb took over this immuneACCESS table, retaining in-frame rearrangements with V and J assigned. Such tables are incomplete; in checked studies, under half of the missing clones stem from an unresolved V gene, and the remainder is unexplained. V and J calls and clone size are copied from that table; D and trimming were computed from the DNA. The sample table holds under 200,000 clones, of which roughly 82% were seen once. Clones ranked in the top ten supply over 5.5% of the sample.

The donors were included in the validation cohort of some 110 subjects, a group kept apart from the roughly 680-subject first cohort. As for this clone: The clone's antigen remains unknown. No clone much larger than this one lies a single base away; base qualities are absent.

The receptor's source is a man younger than 35 in good health and CMV-seropositive. The chain is made from TRBV27 and TRBJ1-5, with 10 middle bases fitting TRBD1. The source material was PBMCs. This receptor has the CDR3 CASSLTTGGGQPQHF. The bases are TGTGCCAGCAGTTTAACGACAGGGGGCGGGCAGCCCCAGCATTTT.